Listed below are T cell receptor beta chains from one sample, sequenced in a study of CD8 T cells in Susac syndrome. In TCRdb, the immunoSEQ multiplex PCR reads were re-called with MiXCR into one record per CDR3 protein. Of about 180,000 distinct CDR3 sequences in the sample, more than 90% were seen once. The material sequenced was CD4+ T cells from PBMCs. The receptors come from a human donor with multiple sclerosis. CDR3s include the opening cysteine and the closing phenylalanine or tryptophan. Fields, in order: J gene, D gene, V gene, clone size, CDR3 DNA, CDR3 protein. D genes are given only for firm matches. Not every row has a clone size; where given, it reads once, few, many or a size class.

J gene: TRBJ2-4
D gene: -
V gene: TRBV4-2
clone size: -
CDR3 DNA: TGTGCCAGCAGCCAAGACTACCGCGTCGTGGGCATTCAGTACTTC
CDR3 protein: CASSQDYRVVGIQYF

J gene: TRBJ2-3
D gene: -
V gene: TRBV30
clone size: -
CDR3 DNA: TGTGCCTGGAGATCAGGACCCGCCGATACGCAGTATTTT
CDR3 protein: CAWRSGPADTQYF

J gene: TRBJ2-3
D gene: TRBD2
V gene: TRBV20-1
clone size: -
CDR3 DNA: TGCAGTGCTAGAGAGCCTAGCGGGGGCCGGTATTTT
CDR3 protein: CSAREPSGGRYF

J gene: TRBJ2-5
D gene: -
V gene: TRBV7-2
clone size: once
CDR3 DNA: TGTGCCAGCAGCCCAGGGACCACCCAGTACTTC
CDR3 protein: CASSPGTTQYF

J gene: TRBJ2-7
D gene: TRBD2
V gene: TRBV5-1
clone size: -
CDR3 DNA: TGCGCCAGCAGCTTGGGGACTAGCCTGACCTACGAGCAGTACTTC
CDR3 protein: CASSLGTSLTYEQYF

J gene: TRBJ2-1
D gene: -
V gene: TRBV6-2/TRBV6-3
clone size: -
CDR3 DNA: TGTGCCAGCAGTTACACCACAGGGTACGAGCAGTTCTTC
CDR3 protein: CASSYTTGYEQFF

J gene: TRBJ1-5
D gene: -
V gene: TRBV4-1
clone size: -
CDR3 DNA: TGCGCCAGCAGCCAATACATCTTAGGGAATCAGCCCCAGCATTTT
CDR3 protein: CASSQYILGNQPQHF

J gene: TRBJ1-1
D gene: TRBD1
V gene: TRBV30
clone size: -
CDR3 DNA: TGTGCCTGGAGGCGCCCCGGGACAGGGAGCACTGAAGCTTTCTTT
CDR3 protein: CAWRRPGTGSTEAFF

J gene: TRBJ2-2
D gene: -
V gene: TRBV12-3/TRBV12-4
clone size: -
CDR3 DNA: TGTGCCAGCAGTTTAGACCCCTACAGGGCCGGGGAGCTGTTTTTT
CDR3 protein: CASSLDPYRAGELFF

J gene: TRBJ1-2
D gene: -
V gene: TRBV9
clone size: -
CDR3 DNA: TGTGCCAGCAGCAAATCAGACAGTGGCTATGGCTACACCTTC
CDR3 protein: CASSKSDSGYGYTF

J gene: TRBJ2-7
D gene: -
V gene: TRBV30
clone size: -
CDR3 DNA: TGTGCCTGGCAGGGGACCCCCTACGAGCAGTACTTC
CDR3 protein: CAWQGTPYEQYF